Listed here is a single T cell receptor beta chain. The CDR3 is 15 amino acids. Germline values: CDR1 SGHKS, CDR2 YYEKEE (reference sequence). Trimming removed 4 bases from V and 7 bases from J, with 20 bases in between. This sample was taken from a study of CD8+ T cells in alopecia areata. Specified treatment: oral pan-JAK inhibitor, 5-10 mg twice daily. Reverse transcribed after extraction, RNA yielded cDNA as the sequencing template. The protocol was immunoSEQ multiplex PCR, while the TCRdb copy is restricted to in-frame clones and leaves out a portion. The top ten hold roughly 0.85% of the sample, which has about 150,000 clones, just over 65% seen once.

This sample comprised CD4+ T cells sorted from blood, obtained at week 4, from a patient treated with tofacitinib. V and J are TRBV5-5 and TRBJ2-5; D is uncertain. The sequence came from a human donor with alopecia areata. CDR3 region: CASSPRPIQGRTQYF. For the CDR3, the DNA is TGTGCCAGCAGCCCCAGGCCCATCCAAGGTCGGACCCAGTACTTC.